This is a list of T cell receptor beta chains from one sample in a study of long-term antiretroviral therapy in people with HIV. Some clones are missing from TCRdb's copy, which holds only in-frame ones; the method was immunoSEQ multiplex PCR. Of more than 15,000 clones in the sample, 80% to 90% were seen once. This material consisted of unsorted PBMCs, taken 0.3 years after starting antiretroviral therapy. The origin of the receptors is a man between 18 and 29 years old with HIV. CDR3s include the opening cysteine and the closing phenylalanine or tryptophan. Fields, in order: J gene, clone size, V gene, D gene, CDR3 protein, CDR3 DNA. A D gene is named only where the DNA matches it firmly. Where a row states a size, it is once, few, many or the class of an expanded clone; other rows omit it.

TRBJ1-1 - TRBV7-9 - CASSPRGGEFEAFF TGTGCCAGCAGCCCTCGGGGGGGGGAGTTTGAAGCTTTCTTT
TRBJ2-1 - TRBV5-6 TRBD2 CASKMGLAGSEQFF TGTGCCAGCAAAATGGGACTAGCGGGTAGTGAGCAGTTCTTC
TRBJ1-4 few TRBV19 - CASSMRTTNEKLFF TGTGCCAGTAGTATGCGGACAACTAATGAAAAACTGTTTTTT
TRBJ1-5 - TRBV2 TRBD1 CASSERSPTGAVIVQPQHF TGTGCCAGCAGTGAGCGGTCCCCGACAGGGGCGGTGATAGTTCAGCCCCAGCATTTT
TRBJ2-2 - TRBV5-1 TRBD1 CASSLVTGISAGELFF TGCGCCAGCAGCTTGGTGACAGGGATTTCGGCCGGGGAGCTGTTTTTT
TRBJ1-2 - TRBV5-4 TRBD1 CASSSASRDRNYGYTF TGTGCCAGCAGCTCCGCCTCCCGGGACAGAAACTATGGCTACACCTTC
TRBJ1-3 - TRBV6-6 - CASSRAGEYSGNTIYF TGTGCCAGCAGTCGGGCGGGCGAGTACTCTGGAAACACCATATATTTT
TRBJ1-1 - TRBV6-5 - CASSSPRDNTEAFF TGTGCCAGCAGTTCTCCCAGGGACAACACTGAAGCTTTCTTT
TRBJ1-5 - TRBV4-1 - CASSQEGGALGDQPQHF TGCGCCAGCAGCCAAGAGGGTGGGGCCCTGGGGGATCAGCCCCAGCATTTT
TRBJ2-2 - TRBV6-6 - CASSYGEMTGELFF TGTGCCAGCAGTTATGGGGAGATGACCGGGGAGCTGTTTTTT
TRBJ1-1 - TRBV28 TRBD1 CASIKQGAGTEAFF TGTGCCAGCATCAAACAGGGGGCGGGCACTGAAGCTTTCTTT
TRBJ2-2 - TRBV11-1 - CASSNSDLNTGELFF TGTGCCAGCAGCAACTCAGACCTAAACACCGGGGAGCTGTTTTTT
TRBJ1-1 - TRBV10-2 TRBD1 CASSIPGQGNTEAFF TGCGCCAGCAGTATTCCGGGACAGGGGAACACTGAAGCTTTCTTT
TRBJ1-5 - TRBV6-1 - CASTERGSNQPQHF TGTGCCAGCACAGAAAGAGGTAGCAATCAGCCCCAGCATTTT
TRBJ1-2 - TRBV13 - CASSSDGRYGYTF TGTGCCAGCAGCTCTGACGGACGATATGGCTACACCTTC
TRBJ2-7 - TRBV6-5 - CASSLLYEQYF TGTGCCAGCAGTTTACTCTACGAGCAGTACTTC
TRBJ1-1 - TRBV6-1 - CASQWGAWTEAFF TGTGCCAGCCAGTGGGGGGCGTGGACTGAAGCTTTCTTT
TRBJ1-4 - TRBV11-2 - CASSLWGRGGGTNEKLFF TGTGCCAGCAGCTTATGGGGCAGAGGAGGGGGAACTAATGAAAAACTGTTTTTT
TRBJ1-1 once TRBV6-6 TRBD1 CASSGTGGTEAFF TGTGCCAGCAGCGGGACAGGGGGCACTGAAGCTTTCTTT
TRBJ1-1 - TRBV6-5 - CASSYSYRDTEAFF TGTGCCAGCAGTTACTCTTACAGGGACACTGAAGCTTTCTTT
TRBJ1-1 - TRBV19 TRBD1 CASKDRATSNTEAFF TGTGCCAGTAAGGACAGGGCCACTTCGAACACTGAAGCTTTCTTT
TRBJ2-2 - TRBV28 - CASSFSGGELFF TGTGCCAGCAGTTTTTCCGGGGGGGAGCTGTTTTTT
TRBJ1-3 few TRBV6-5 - CASSYSAGDSGNTIYF TGTGCCAGCAGTTACTCTGCAGGGGACTCTGGAAACACCATATATTTT
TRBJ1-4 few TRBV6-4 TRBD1 CASRRGQKKLFF TGTGCCAGCAGGAGGGGGCAAAAAAAACTGTTTTTT
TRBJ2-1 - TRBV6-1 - CASSEIRAPDNEQFF TGTGCCAGCAGTGAAATCAGGGCACCCGACAATGAGCAGTTCTTC
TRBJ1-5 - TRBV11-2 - CASSLGAGGGQPQHF TGTGCCAGCAGCTTAGGGGCGGGGGGTGGACAGCCCCAGCATTTT
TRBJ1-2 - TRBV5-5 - CASSLWGRALDGYTF TGTGCCAGCAGCTTGTGGGGCAGGGCCCTCGATGGCTACACCTTC
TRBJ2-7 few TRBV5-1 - CASSKRDSYEQYF TGCGCCAGCAGCAAAAGAGACAGCTACGAGCAGTACTTC
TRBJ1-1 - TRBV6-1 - CASSERRGVLEAFF TGTGCCAGCAGTGAGAGGAGAGGGGTACTTGAAGCTTTCTTT
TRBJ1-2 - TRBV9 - CASSHRGVGGYTF TGTGCCAGCAGTCATAGAGGGGTAGGTGGCTACACCTTC
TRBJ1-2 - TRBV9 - CASSVSAPSEAGLVFTHGYTF TGTGCCAGCAGCGTCTCGGCCCCTTCTGAAGCAGGCCTCGTCTTTACGCATGGCTACACCTTC
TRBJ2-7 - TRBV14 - CASSPRGHLGEQYF TGTGCCAGCAGCCCGAGGGGTCACCTCGGGGAGCAGTACTTC
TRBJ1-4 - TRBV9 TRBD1 CASSVGQGAGNEKLFF TGTGCCAGCAGCGTAGGACAGGGGGCGGGGAATGAAAAACTGTTTTTT
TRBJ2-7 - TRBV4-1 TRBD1 CASSQEGTGAYEQYF TGCGCCAGCAGCCAAGAAGGGACAGGGGCCTACGAGCAGTACTTC
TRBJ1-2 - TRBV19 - CASSSGTPPSYGYTF TGTGCCAGTAGTTCGGGGACTCCCCCTAGCTATGGCTACACCTTC
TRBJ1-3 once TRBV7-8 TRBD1 CASSFTGDPSGNTIYF TGTGCCAGCAGCTTTACAGGGGACCCCTCTGGAAACACCATATATTTT
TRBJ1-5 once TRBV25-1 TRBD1 CASSKTGDSNQPQHF TGTGCCAGCAGTAAAACAGGGGATAGCAATCAGCCCCAGCATTTT
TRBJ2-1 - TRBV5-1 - CASSPAAQGIYNEQFF TGCGCCAGCAGCCCGGCGGCCCAGGGAATCTACAATGAGCAGTTCTTC
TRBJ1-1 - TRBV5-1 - CASSLAKNTEAFF TGCGCCAGCAGCTTGGCCAAGAACACTGAAGCTTTCTTT
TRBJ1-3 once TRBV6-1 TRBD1 CASSDRTGGGNTIYF TGTGCCAGCAGTGACCGGACAGGAGGAGGAAACACCATATATTTT
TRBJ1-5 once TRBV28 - CASSLDISSNQPQHF TGTGCCAGCAGTTTAGATATCAGTAGCAATCAGCCCCAGCATTTT
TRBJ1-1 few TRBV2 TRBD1 CASTGTALNTEAFF TGTGCCAGCACTGGGACAGCCTTGAACACTGAAGCTTTCTTT
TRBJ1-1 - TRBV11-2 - CASSKDGREGTEAFF TGTGCCAGCAGCAAAGATGGCAGGGAGGGGACTGAAGCTTTCTTT